A single T cell receptor beta chain is shown here with its context. Clones were sequenced by immunoSEQ multiplex PCR, and TCRdb holds only the in-frame ones, with some missing. This table holds about 190,000 clones, about 90% found once. The data were taken from a study of control samples from healthy donors and cancer patients. The germline V gene has CDR1 SEHNR and CDR2 FQNEAQ (reference sequence). The trim removed 5 bases at V and 6 bases at J, leaving 15 bases unmatched. This CDR3 is 18 amino acids long. This rearrangement joins TRBV7-9 to TRBJ2-2, with 10 bases aligning to TRBD2. The sample taken for sequencing was blood. This sequence originates from a young man in good health. This CDR3 reads CASSPPGAGGRSAGELFF. The CDR3, as DNA: TGTGCCAGCAGCCCCCCCGGAGCGGGGGGGCGATCGGCCGGGGAGCTGTTTTTT.